The text below deals with one T cell receptor beta chain. Its cognate antigen has yet to be identified. No base-level quality is on record; no much larger clone is a single base apart. Another Seattle source contributed samples from volunteer blood donors who had recovered from COVID-19. Whole blood was collected in K2EDTA tubes by collaborating institutions according to the institutions' own protocols. For TCRbeta analysis, collaborator samples were shipped as frozen whole blood, as isolated PBMCs, or as DNA extracted from either sample type. The CDR3 measures 13 amino acids from cysteine to phenylalanine. CDR3 DNA is the only sequence kept; it has 39 bases, read in frame from the first base. V sheds 5 bases and J sheds 2 bases, leaving 9 bases between their ends. From a lookup of the germline V gene, CDR1 and CDR2 are MDHEN and SYDVKM. The data were obtained in a study of blood T cell repertoires in COVID-19 (dated by TCRdb to the early 2020s). For the wider study: Collaborator samples came from the United States, Italy and Spain and covered acute and convalescent phases of COVID-19. The material from the prospective study consisted of cDNA or gDNA derived from T cells, B-cell-depleted T cells, or PBMCs. Deeply sampled blood TCRbeta repertoires from subjects exposed to, actively infected with, or recovered from COVID-19 were included in the dataset. A freely available public database, intended as a resource for researchers studying the immune response to SARS-CoV-2, is where the repertoires were released. Samples were obtained from the ongoing ImmuneRACE study (first 160 participants) and from over 1,000 subjects provided by 6 global collaborators. The sample metadata nearly always contained a de-identified subject ID, COVID-19 status, age in years and sex. HLA class I and class II types, where available, came from metadata supplied by the sample provider rather than from assay-based typing.

The immunoSEQ Assay, a bias-controlled multiplex PCR, was used to amplify TCRbeta CDR3 regions from genomic DNA. Per the authors' processing: Within the assay, amplification of reference gene primers was used to estimate how many nucleated cells each sample contained. To quantify the absolute abundance of each unique TCRbeta CDR3 rearrangement, sequence reads were collapsed and filtered. For each sample, productive Simpson clonality was calculated as the square root of Simpson's diversity index across productive rearrangements. Drawn from immuneACCESS, this table holds only the in-frame rearrangements with V and J called that TCRdb kept. Clones are partly lost; checked studies trace under half to an unresolved V gene and leave the rest unexplained. D and trimming come from the DNA, and the V and J calls and clone size come from that table. The sample contains about 170,000 clones, 84% of them found a single time. The ten largest clones capture roughly 8% of the sample.

General study outcomes and caveats: The amount of clinical and demographic metadata varied by source and participant and was provided uncurated.

This clonotype was obtained from a man between 40 and 49 years old who had recovered from COVID-19. The specimen sequenced was peripheral blood. This receptor chain uses TRBV28 and TRBJ1-1, and TRBD1 may be the D gene, going by 6 matching bases. DNA sequence: TGTGCCAGCAGTCCGGGACAAAACACTGAAGCTTTCTTT. Its coded protein is CASSPGQNTEAFF.